The 27 T cell receptor beta chains presented below share a single source sample, sequenced in a study of cytomegalovirus exposure and HLA in healthy donors. The primer mix had 60 Vbeta and 13 Jbeta primers. Sequencing used immunoSEQ multiplex PCR; TCRdb keeps in-frame clones, though not all of them. The sample lists over 95,000 clones; more than 60% were seen once. The specimen was PBMCs. These TCRs come from a female donor in good health and CMV-seronegative.

This clone was detected many times. J is TRBJ1-1 and V is TRBV12-5; 7 bases map to TRBD1. Germline-derived CDR1 and CDR2 are LGHNT and FRNRAP. V gave up 5 bases and J gave up 5 bases; unmatched junction bases: 5. The CDR3 consists of 13 residues. The CDR3 loop reads CASGPETGTEAFF. The CDR3 nucleotides read TGTGCTAGTGGTCCTGAGACAGGGACTGAAGCTTTCTTT.

This chain connects TRBV25-1 to TRBJ1-4; tentative D call: TRBD1 (6 bases). The germline gives CDR1 MGHDK, CDR2 SYGVNS. V lost 7 bases and J 0 bases, leaving 21 bases between the germline ends. There are 18 residues in the CDR3. CDR3 nucleotide sequence: TGTGCCAGCACCGGAATGGGGCAGTGGGGGCCAACTAATGAAAAACTGTTTTTT. This codes for CASTGMGQWGPTNEKLFF.

This chain links TRBV11-2 with TRBJ2-6; D gene ambiguous. The V gene lost 1 base and the J gene lost 4 bases, with 8 bases spanning the gap. The CDR3 totals 15 residues. Germline V gene lookup returns CDR1 SGHAT and CDR2 FQNNGV. The CDR3 loop reads CASSLVATGANVLTF. CDR3 sequence (DNA): TGTGCCAGCAGCTTAGTGGCAACCGGGGCCAACGTCCTGACTTTC.

The chain recombines TRBV5-6 with TRBJ1-5; 9 nucleotides line up with TRBD1. The V and J ends lost 3 bases and 5 bases, in that order; junction bases with no gene match: 6. CDR3 size: 15 residues. Germline V CDR1 and CDR2: SGHDT, YYEEEE. CDR3 region: CASSSTGGVDQPQHF. In DNA form, the CDR3 reads TGTGCCAGCAGCTCGACAGGGGGGGTCGATCAGCCCCAGCATTTT.

V is TRBV7-2 and J is TRBJ2-1; 7 nucleotides align to TRBD2. The CDR3 has 18 amino acids. With V trimmed by 1 base and J by 5 bases, 14 bases remained unmatched. Germline V gives CDR1 SGHTA, CDR2 FQGNSA. The CDR3 loop reads CASSLGGVRAGINNEQFF. The CDR3 DNA follows: TGTGCCAGCAGCTTAGGCGGTGTTCGAGCGGGGATAAACAATGAGCAGTTCTTC.

This chain links TRBV27 with TRBJ1-6; D is unresolved. The germline CDR1 and CDR2 sequences are MNHEY and SMNVEV (reference sequence). With 6 bases removed from V and 5 bases from J, the gap between germline ends came to 8 bases. This CDR3 comprises 13 residues. The CDR3: CASRAQNNSPLHF. CDR3 DNA: TGTGCCAGCAGGGCACAGAATAATTCACCCCTCCACTTT.

This sequence joins TRBV11-2 and TRBJ1-3, with D perhaps matching TRBD1 (6 bases). Trimming cost V 6 bases and J 3 bases, with 15 bases left between them. CDR3 length equals 15 residues. Per germline, CDR1 SGHAT and CDR2 FQNNGV. The CDR3 DNA reads TGTGCCAGCAGGCGCCGGGACAATATTGGAAACACCATATATTTT. Its protein is CASRRRDNIGNTIYF.

The CDR3 is CASSPEGGRYTDTQYF. The CDR3 region has the DNA TGCGCCAGCAGCCCTGAGGGGGGGCGATACACAGATACGCAGTATTTT. The J gene is TRBJ2-3, the V gene TRBV5-1; D may be TRBD2 (7 bases). Trimming left V 4 bases short and J 2 bases short, with 17 bases between. Germline CDR1 is SGHRS and CDR2 is YFSETQ. The CDR3 length is 16 residues.

This chain joins TRBV6-5 and TRBJ2-7; TRBD1 matches at 12 bases. Per the germline V gene, CDR1 is MNHEY and CDR2 is SVGAGI. The CDR3 totals 15 residues. J gave up 1 base and V 6 bases, and 4 bases lay outside the gene matches. The CDR3 DNA reads as TGTGCCAGCAGCTCGGGACAGGGGGCTTCCTACGAGCAGTACTTC. Protein: CASSSGQGASYEQYF.

The rearrangement links TRBV4-3 to TRBJ1-6, with a possible D match to TRBD1 (5 bases). The germline gives CDR1 LGHNA, CDR2 YSLEER. V gave up 1 base and J gave up 13 bases, with 11 bases separating them. This CDR3 has 13 residues. CDR3 sequence: CASSQAGLGPLHF. The CDR3 nucleotides are TGCGCCAGCAGCCAAGCAGGGTTAGGGCCCCTCCACTTT.

The V call is TRBV7-9, the J call TRBJ1-2, with TRBD1 identical over 10 bases. Germline assignment: CDR1 SEHNR and CDR2 FQNEAQ (reference sequence). The CDR3 has 16 residues. Unmatched junction bases numbered 9, after V lost 3 bases and J lost 5 bases. The CDR3 nucleotides are TGTGCCAGCAGCTTGATAGACAGGGGGCGCGGTTATGGCTACACCTTC. It encodes CASSLIDRGRGYGYTF.

This chain joins TRBV5-1 and TRBJ2-1; a possible D gene is TRBD1 (6 bases). V was clipped by 4 bases and J by 2 bases, with 13 bases between them. This CDR3 has 15 residues. Germline CDR1 is SGHRS and CDR2 is YFSETQ. CDR3 residues: CASSGGTQTYNEQFF. The CDR3 DNA sequence: TGCGCCAGCAGCGGTGGGACACAGACCTACAATGAGCAGTTCTTC.

This clone was picked up a small number of times. The chain joins TRBV21-1 to TRBJ1-2; TRBD1 was called by the table and not checked on the DNA. TRBV21-1 is shown as a pseudogene. The CDR3 runs 14 residues. Here the CDR3 reads CASYPGQGDYGYTF. The CDR3 DNA follows: TGTGCCAGCTACCCGGGACAGGGGGACTATGGCTACACCTTC.

This clone was counted once. CDR3 sequence reads: CAWKLVGELFF. In DNA, the CDR3 is TGTGCCTGGAAGCTTGTCGGGGAGCTGTTTTTT. The genes are TRBV30 and TRBJ2-2; D gene unclear. Looked up from germline, CDR1 is GTSNPN and CDR2 is SVGIG (reference sequence). The CDR3 contains 11 residues. Between the trimmed V and J ends, which lost 4 bases and 7 bases, there was a span of 7 bases.

The genes are TRBV7-2 and TRBJ2-1; TRBD2 might be the D (7 bases). The germline V gene has CDR1 SGHTA and CDR2 FQGNSA. The CDR3 loop spans 17 amino acids. Trimming shortened V by 2 bases and J by 5 bases, and 19 bases separated the two germline ends. CDR3 region: CASSLYSGGALDNEQFF. CDR3 sequence (DNA): TGTGCCAGCAGCTTATATAGTGGGGGGGCTTTGGACAATGAGCAGTTCTTC.

The chain recombines TRBV6-1 with TRBJ1-3; 7 bases match TRBD1. The germline V gene encodes CDR1 MNHNS and CDR2 SASEGT. The CDR3 has 17 residues. J gave up 0 bases and V 3 bases, and 8 bases lay outside the gene matches. The CDR3 loop reads CASSDRRRGPSGNTIYF. DNA of the CDR3: TGTGCCAGCAGTGATCGTAGAAGGGGGCCCTCTGGAAACACCATATATTTT.

This clone has more than one count but fewer than ten. The gene calls are TRBV20-1 and TRBJ1-2; D gene uncertain. CDR1 and CDR2 (germline): DFQATT, SNEGSKA (reference sequence). This CDR3 spans 11 amino acids. Trimming took 7 bases from V and 0 from J, leaving 6 bases between them. In nucleotides, the CDR3 is TGCAGTGTCGGGACTAACTATGGCTACACCTTC. Protein sequence: CSVGTNYGYTF.

The chain is built from TRBV7-8 and TRBJ2-5, with 7 bases lining up with TRBD1. V lost 6 bases, J lost 1 base, and 14 bases stayed unmatched. The CDR3 is 17 amino acids. From germline, CDR1 is SGHVS and CDR2 FQNEAQ. The CDR3 here is CASRHLGRQGIQETQYF. DNA for the CDR3: TGTGCCAGCAGACATCTGGGGAGACAGGGAATCCAAGAGACCCAGTACTTC.

The J gene is TRBJ1-5, the V gene TRBV2, with TRBD1 identical over 9 bases. The CDR3 consists of 15 residues. Germline CDR1 reads SNHLY; CDR2 reads FYNNEI. The J segment lost 5 bases and the V segment lost 8 bases, leaving 10 bases of the junction unmatched. As DNA, the CDR3 is TGTGCCAGCGGCTTAGGACAGGGGCCAGATCAGCCCCAGCATTTT. Translated, it gives CASGLGQGPDQPQHF.

The rearrangement links TRBV5-1 to TRBJ2-5, with 13 bases matching TRBD2. Germline-derived CDR1 and CDR2 are SGHRS and YFSETQ. The CDR3 consists of 15 residues. Germline trimming cut 3 bases from V and 5 bases from J; bases unmatched to any gene: 4. CDR3 coding DNA: TGCGCCAGCAGCTCCACTAGCGGGGGGGGTGAGACCCAGTACTTC. As protein: CASSSTSGGGETQYF.

This clone is a singleton in its sample. V usage is TRBV2 and J usage is TRBJ1-3, with a tentative D call TRBD1 (5 bases). Germline CDR1 reads SNHLY; CDR2 reads FYNNEI. This CDR3 has 14 amino acids. Trimming pared 8 bases from V and 0 bases from J, leaving 11 bases between. CDR3 residues: CASEGVVSGNTIYF. For the CDR3, the DNA is TGTGCCAGCGAAGGGGTCGTCTCTGGAAACACCATATATTTT.

V is TRBV9 and J is TRBJ2-7, with D maybe TRBD1 (6 bases). The germline V gene has CDR1 SGDLS and CDR2 YYNGEE. V was trimmed by 0 bases and J by 7 bases, leaving 11 bases between them. This CDR3 comprises 13 residues. The CDR3 reads CASSVDRGREQYF. CDR3 nucleotides: TGTGCCAGCAGCGTAGATAGGGGGAGAGAGCAGTACTTC.

The rearrangement links TRBV19 to TRBJ2-5, with a weak D call TRBD1 (6 bases). V was clipped by 1 base and J by 5 bases, with 11 bases between them. From germline, CDR1 is LNHDA and CDR2 SQIVND (reference sequence). The CDR3 is made up of 14 amino acids. CDR3 residues: CASSIGGRVETQYF. The CDR3 DNA follows: TGTGCCAGTAGTATAGGGGGGCGGGTGGAGACCCAGTACTTC. Based on the CDR3 plus reference TRBV19 and TRBJ2-5, the full variable domain is DGGITQSPKYLFRKEGQNVTLSCEQNLNHDAMYWYRQDPGQGLRLIYYSQIVNDFQKGDIAEGYSVSREKKESFPLTVTSAQKNPTAFYLCASSIGGRVETQYFGPGTRLLVL.

V and J are TRBV5-5 and TRBJ1-6; unclear D gene. The CDR3 has 14 residues. The ends were cut back, 0 bases at V and 7 bases at J, with 8 bases in the middle. Germline CDR1 is SGHKS and CDR2 is YYEKEE (reference sequence). CDR3: CASSLGAQNSPLHF. The CDR3 DNA is TGTGCCAGCAGCTTGGGGGCGCAGAATTCACCCCTCCACTTT.

The V call is TRBV2, the J call TRBJ2-7, with TRBD2 as a possible D gene (6 bases). CDR1 and CDR2 (germline): SNHLY, FYNNEI. The CDR3 runs 11 residues. Trimming cost V 5 bases and J 7 bases, with 9 bases left between them. The DNA of the CDR3 is TGTGCCAGCAGTCGGAGGGGAGAGCAGTACTTC. Residues: CASSRRGEQYF.

On this clone: Additional DNA sequences in this sample encode the identical CDR3. This chain joins TRBV30 and TRBJ2-2; D remains unclear. Trimming removed 2 bases from V and 5 bases from J, with 6 bases in between. The germline V gene encodes CDR1 GTSNPN and CDR2 SVGIG (reference sequence). The length of the CDR3 is 12 residues. The CDR3 reads CAWSLATGELFF. The DNA of the CDR3 is TGTGCCTGGAGTCTCGCGACCGGGGAGCTGTTTTTT.

The chain couples TRBV15 to TRBJ2-7; tentative D call: TRBD1 (5 bases). Germline CDR1 and CDR2: LNHNV and YYDKDF (reference sequence). The V and J ends lost 0 bases and 5 bases respectively, with 14 bases between them. This CDR3 contains 15 residues. The CDR3: CATSRDRSGPHEQYF. CDR3 sequence (DNA): TGTGCCACCAGCAGAGATCGTTCAGGGCCCCACGAGCAGTACTTC. Together with reference TRBV15 and TRBJ2-7, the CDR3 gives the full variable domain: DAMVIQNPRYQVTQFGKPVTLSCSQTLNHNVMYWYQQKSSQAPKLLFHYYDKDFNNEADTPDNFQSRRPNTSFCFLDIRSPGLGDTAMYLCATSRDRSGPHEQYFGPGTRLTVT.